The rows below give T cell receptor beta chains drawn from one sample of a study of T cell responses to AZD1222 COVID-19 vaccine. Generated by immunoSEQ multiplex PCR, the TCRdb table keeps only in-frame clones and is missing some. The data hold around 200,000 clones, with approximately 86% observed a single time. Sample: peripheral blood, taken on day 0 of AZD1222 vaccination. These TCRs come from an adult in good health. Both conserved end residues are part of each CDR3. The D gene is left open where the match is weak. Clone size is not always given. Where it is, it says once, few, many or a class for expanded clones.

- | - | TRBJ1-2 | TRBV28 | CASSLLHELNGYTF | TGTGCCAGCAGTTTATTGCATGAACTAAATGGCTACACCTTC
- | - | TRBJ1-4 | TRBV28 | CASKGGATNEKLFF | TGTGCCAGCAAAGGGGGGGCAACTAATGAAAAACTGTTTTTT
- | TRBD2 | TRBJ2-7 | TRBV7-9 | CASSLGREGRGYEQYF | TGTGCCAGCAGCTTAGGGCGGGAGGGCCGTGGGTACGAGCAGTACTTC
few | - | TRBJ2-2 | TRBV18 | CASSPRRGTGELFF | TGTGCCAGCTCACCACGGCGTGGGACCGGGGAGCTGTTTTTT
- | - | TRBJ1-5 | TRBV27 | CASSLTRDGRPQHF | TGTGCCAGCAGTTTAACCAGGGACGGTCGGCCCCAGCATTTT
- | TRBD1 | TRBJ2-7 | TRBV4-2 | CASSQVGQEEYEQYF | TGTGCCAGCAGCCAAGTGGGACAGGAAGAGTACGAGCAGTACTTC
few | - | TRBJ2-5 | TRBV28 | CASSPGQQETQYF | TGTGCCAGCAGTCCGGGACAACAAGAGACCCAGTACTTC
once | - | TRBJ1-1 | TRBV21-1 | CASSTSAGRNTEAFF | TGTGCCAGCAGCACTTCGGCAGGGCGCAACACTGAAGCTTTCTTT
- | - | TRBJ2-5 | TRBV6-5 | CASSLGGWETQYF | TGTGCCAGCAGTCTGGGGGGATGGGAGACCCAGTACTTC
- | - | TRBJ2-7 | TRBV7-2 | CASSFPTGEQYF | TGTGCCAGCAGCTTCCCTACGGGAGAGCAGTACTTC
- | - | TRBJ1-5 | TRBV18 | CASSPGDQPQHF | TGTGCCAGCTCACCAGGCGACCAGCCCCAGCATTTT
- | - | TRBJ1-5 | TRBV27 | CASSLSVRFDQPQHF | TGTGCCAGCAGTTTATCGGTCAGATTCGACCAGCCCCAGCATTTT
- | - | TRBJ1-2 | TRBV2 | CASSEGRQDGYTF | TGTGCCAGCAGTGAGGGGAGACAGGATGGCTACACCTTC
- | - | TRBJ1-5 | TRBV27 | CASLSPGRQERGYSNQPQHF | TGTGCCAGCCTAAGCCCGGGACGCCAGGAAAGGGGATATAGCAATCAGCCCCAGCATTTT
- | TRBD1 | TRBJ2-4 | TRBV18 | CASSLTGQGNGKNIQYF | TGTGCCAGCTCACTAACCGGACAGGGCAATGGCAAAAACATTCAGTACTTC
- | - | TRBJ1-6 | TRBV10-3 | CAISEPKPGHTVDSPLHF | TGTGCCATCAGTGAGCCGAAACCGGGGCATACGGTAGACTCACCCCTCCACTTT
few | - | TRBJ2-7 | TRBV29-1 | CSVGQQFEQYF | TGCAGCGTTGGACAACAGTTCGAGCAGTACTTC
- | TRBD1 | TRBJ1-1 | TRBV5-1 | CASSPNTGQANTEAFF | TGCGCCAGCAGCCCTAATACGGGACAGGCGAACACTGAAGCTTTCTTT
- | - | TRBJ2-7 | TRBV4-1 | CASSQGWGSYEQYF | TGCGCCAGCAGCCAAGGATGGGGTTCGTACGAGCAGTACTTC
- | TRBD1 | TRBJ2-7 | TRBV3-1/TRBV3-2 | CASSQYTGVYEQYF | TGTGCCAGCAGCCAATACACAGGGGTTTACGAGCAGTACTTC
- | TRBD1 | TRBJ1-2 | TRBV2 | CASSRASGTAGGYTF | TGTGCCAGCAGTCGCGCATCCGGGACAGCCGGAGGCTACACCTTC
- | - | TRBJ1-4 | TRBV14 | CASSQVAGKVLFF | TGTGCCAGCAGCCAAGTAGCGGGGAAAGTGCTGTTTTTT
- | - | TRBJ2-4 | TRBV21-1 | CASSKGTVLAKNIQYF | TGTGCCAGCAGCAAAGGGACGGTTCTAGCCAAAAACATTCAGTACTTC